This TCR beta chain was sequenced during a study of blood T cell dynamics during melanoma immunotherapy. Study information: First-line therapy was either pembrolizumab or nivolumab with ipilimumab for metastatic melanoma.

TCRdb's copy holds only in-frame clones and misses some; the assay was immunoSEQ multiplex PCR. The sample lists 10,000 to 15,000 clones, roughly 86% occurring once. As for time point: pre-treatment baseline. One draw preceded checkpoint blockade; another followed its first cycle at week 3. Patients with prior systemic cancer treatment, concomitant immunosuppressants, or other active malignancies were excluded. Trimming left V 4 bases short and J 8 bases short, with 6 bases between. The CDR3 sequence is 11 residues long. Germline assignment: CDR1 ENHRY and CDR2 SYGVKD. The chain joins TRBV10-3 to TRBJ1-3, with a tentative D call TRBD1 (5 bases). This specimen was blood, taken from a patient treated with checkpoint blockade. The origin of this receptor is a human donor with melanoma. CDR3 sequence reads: CAISGGHTIYF. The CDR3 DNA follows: TGTGCCATCAGTGGGGGACACACCATATATTTT.